The source of this T cell receptor (beta chain) is a study of control samples from healthy donors and cancer patients. Germline CDR1 reads SGDLS; CDR2 reads YYNGEE. This CDR3 is 14 amino acids long. V lost 3 bases and J lost 1, with 10 bases in between. Repertoires were generated with immunoSEQ multiplex PCR, while TCRdb's copy carries only in-frame clones and drops some. The repertoire holds 390,000 or so clones, around nine tenths seen once, with 5% to 8% in the top ten. This rearrangement joins TRBV9 to TRBJ1-2, with D perhaps TRBD1 (6 bases). Sequences were obtained from PBMCs. The sequence came from a man aged 35-49 years with head and neck cancer. The CDR3 loop is CASSEQGINYGYTF. The DNA for the CDR3 is TGTGCCAGCAGCGAACAGGGAATTAACTATGGCTACACCTTC.